This T cell receptor (beta chain) was sequenced in a study of shared clonotypes between healthy human individuals. The V gene lost 4 bases and the J gene lost 4 bases, with 13 bases spanning the gap. The germline V gene has CDR1 SQVTM and CDR2 ANQGSEA. There are 13 residues in the CDR3. Data came from immunoSEQ multiplex PCR; TCRdb stores just in-frame clones and leaves some out. The sample includes millions of clones, more than 85% of them seen just once. This TCR derives from a man aged 18 to 35 in good health. Some clones in this sample may be carry-over from other donors' samples. Sequencing was carried out using naive CD4+ T cells from PBMCs. Subset specified: CD45RA+ positively selected. This chain links TRBV29-1 with TRBJ1-2, with D unclear. The CDR3 nucleotides read TGCAGCGTTGCTCTTTCCCTGACCTATGGCTACACCTTC. Amino acids: CSVALSLTYGYTF. The complete variable domain, with remaining parts taken from reference TRBV29-1 and TRBJ1-2, reads SAVISQKPSRDICQRGTSLTIQCQVDSQVTMMFWYRQQPGQSLTLIATANQGSEATYESGFVIDKFPISRPNLTFSTLTVSNMSPEDSSIYLCSVALSLTYGYTFGSGTRLTVV.